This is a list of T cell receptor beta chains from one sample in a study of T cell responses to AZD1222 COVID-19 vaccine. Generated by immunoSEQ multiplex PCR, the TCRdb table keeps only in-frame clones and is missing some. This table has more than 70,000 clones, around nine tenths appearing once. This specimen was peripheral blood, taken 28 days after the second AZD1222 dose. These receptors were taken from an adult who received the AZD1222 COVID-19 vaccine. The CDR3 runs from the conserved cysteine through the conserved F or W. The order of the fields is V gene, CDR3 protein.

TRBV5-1	CASSDGGTDTQYF
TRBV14	CASSQDPGQVTEAFF
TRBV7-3	CASSFTRGGEQFF
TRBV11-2	CASSLGLGGNPYNEQFF
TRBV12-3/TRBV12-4	CASAGAGTDTQYF
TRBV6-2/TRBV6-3	CASSKVGRQNTGELFF
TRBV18	CASSPLPGMNTEAFF
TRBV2	CASSESGVAFF
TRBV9	CASSVAVSSYNEQFF
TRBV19	CASSPTAQEPYGYTF
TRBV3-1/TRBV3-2	CASSLGQGLSEQYF
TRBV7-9	CASSPTTGNTEAFF